These T cell receptor beta chains were read from a single sample in a study of T cells in Graves' hyperthyroidism and ophthalmopathy. MiXCR, applied by TCRdb to the multiplex PCR reads, yields one record per CDR3 protein. The sample records 300,000 to 450,000 distinct CDR3 sequences, approximately 17% being singletons. The sequencing sample was made of blood. The source is a man between 18 and 29 years old with Graves' ophthalmopathy. Each CDR3 is given with its conserved first and last residue. A D gene is named only where the DNA matches it firmly. Rows may omit the clone size; those that give it use once, few, many or a size class.

>TRBV7-7|few|TRBJ2-1|TRBD2
CASSLSPGRTSGGLPEQFF
TGTGCTAGCAGCTTAAGCCCCGGACGAACTAGCGGGGGGTTGCCTGAGCAGTTCTTC
>TRBV7-9|few|TRBJ1-5|TRBD1
CASSPTGQGSNQPQHF
TGTGCCAGCAGCCCCACCGGACAGGGGAGCAATCAGCCCCAGCATTTT
>TRBV19|NA|TRBJ1-1|NA
CATQYGDMNTEAFF
TGTGCCACCCAATATGGGGACATGAACACTGAAGCTTTCTTT
>TRBV12-3/TRBV12-4|many|TRBJ1-1|NA
CASSVGGLGAFF
TGTGCCAGCAGCGTAGGGGGGCTTGGAGCTTTCTTT
>TRBV13|many|TRBJ2-7|TRBD2
CASSPRTSGDYEQYF
TGTGCCAGCAGCCCGAGGACTAGCGGGGACTACGAGCAGTACTTC
>TRBV5-1|many|TRBJ1-1|TRBD1
CASSQQGANTEAFF
TGCGCCAGCAGCCAACAGGGGGCTAACACTGAAGCTTTCTTT
>TRBV4-2|few|TRBJ2-5|TRBD2
CASSQQPPGLAGAETQYF
TGTGCCAGCAGCCAACAACCCCCGGGACTAGCGGGGGCTGAGACCCAGTACTTC
>TRBV5-1|many|TRBJ2-7|NA
CASSLEGVLSSEQYF
TGCGCCAGCAGCTTGGAGGGGGTCTTATCTTCCGAGCAGTACTTC
>TRBV29-1|few|TRBJ2-3|NA
CSVEAGLVTDTQYF
TGCAGCGTTGAAGCCGGTCTAGTGACAGATACGCAGTATTTT
>TRBV6-1|many|TRBJ2-4|NA
CASRQQGPKNIQYF
TGTGCCAGCAGGCAACAGGGTCCCAAAAACATTCAGTACTTC
>TRBV4-1|few|TRBJ2-7|NA
CASSQDRQATYEQYF
TGCGCCAGCAGCCAAGATAGGCAGGCCACCTACGAGCAGTACTTC
>TRBV6-1|many|TRBJ2-7|NA
CASSDGLGYYEQYF
TGTGCCAGCAGTGACGGCCTCGGGTACTACGAGCAGTACTTC
>TRBV20-1|few|TRBJ2-2|NA
CSARGTLTGELFF
TGCAGTGCTAGAGGAACTCTCACCGGGGAGCTGTTTTTT
>TRBV11-2|NA|TRBJ1-1|NA
CASSPLTLGLGNTEAFF
TGTGCCAGCAGCCCCCTCACTTTAGGTTTGGGGAACACTGAAGCTTTCTTT
>TRBV13|NA|TRBJ2-5|NA
CASSLALRGARETQYF
TGTGCCAGCAGCTTAGCCCTTAGGGGGGCCCGAGAGACCCAGTACTTC
>TRBV5-1|few|TRBJ2-1|TRBD2
CASSLGPAGVSTSSYNEQFF
TGCGCCAGCAGCTTGGGTCCAGCGGGGGTATCCACTAGCTCCTACAATGAGCAGTTCTTC
>TRBV6-2/TRBV6-3|few|TRBJ2-7|NA
CASREGSYEQYF
TGTGCCAGCAGGGAGGGTTCCTACGAGCAGTACTTC
>TRBV29-1|many|TRBJ2-5|NA
CSASRGGGGGETQYF
TGCAGCGCATCGAGGGGCGGAGGGGGAGGAGAGACCCAGTACTTC
>TRBV10-3|many|TRBJ1-1|NA
CAIRPGGALINTEAFF
TGTGCCATCAGACCAGGCGGGGCCCTAATAAACACTGAAGCTTTCTTT
>TRBV6-1|NA|TRBJ1-6|NA
CASRGGGVVTLHF
TGTGCCAGCCGGGGGGGCGGGGTGGTAACCCTCCACTTT
>TRBV13|many|TRBJ1-1|NA
CASSLMGFEAFF
TGTGCCAGCAGCTTAATGGGTTTTGAAGCTTTCTTT
>TRBV9|NA|TRBJ2-5|TRBD2
CASSSLAGVSGETQYF
TGTGCCAGCAGCTCATTAGCGGGGGTCTCGGGGGAGACCCAGTACTTC
>TRBV4-2|NA|TRBJ2-3|TRBD1
CAASTGVVGDTQYF
TGTGCCGCATCAACAGGGGTGGTGGGAGATACGCAGTATTTT
>TRBV19|few|TRBJ1-2|NA
CASTRGQLSNYGYTF
TGTGCCAGTACTAGAGGACAGCTATCTAACTATGGCTACACCTTC
>TRBV27|many|TRBJ2-5|TRBD2
CATGLRPATSGGQWTQYF
TGTGCCACAGGCCTGCGACCCGCGACTAGCGGGGGTCAGTGGACCCAGTACTTC
>TRBV7-8|many|TRBJ1-2|NA
CASSERTSPGGYTF
TGTGCCAGCAGCGAACGGACCTCGCCGGGGGGCTACACCTTC
>TRBV5-1|NA|TRBJ1-1|NA
CASTVGQEGIETFF
TGCGCCAGCACTGTTGGTCAAGAAGGGATCGAGACTTTCTTT
>TRBV27|many|TRBJ1-5|NA
CASSLGGPNQPQHF
TGTGCCAGCAGTTTGGGAGGGCCCAATCAGCCCCAGCATTTT
>TRBV2|many|TRBJ1-4|NA
CASYKGSNEKLFF
TGTGCCTCCTACAAGGGCTCTAATGAAAAACTGTTTTTT
>TRBV6-1|few|TRBJ2-1|NA
CASSEGRDQFF
TGTGCCAGCAGTGAAGGCAGGGACCAGTTCTTC
>TRBV7-6|few|TRBJ2-1|NA
CASSFIEGSNEQFF
TGTGCCAGCAGCTTCATCGAGGGAAGCAATGAGCAGTTCTTC